Following are 16 T cell receptor beta chains from one sample sequenced in a study of T cell repertoires in cytomegalovirus infection. TCRdb re-called the reads with MiXCR, one entry per CDR3 protein. The data hold around 99,000 distinct CDR3 sequences, with about 30% observed a single time. These receptors' targets are unknown. Sequenced here: CD8+ T cells from cultured PBMCs, sampled from culture after CMV antigen stimulation. These receptors all come from a human donor in good health (CMV status not recorded). Some clones in this sample may be carry-over from other donors' samples.

Ten or more counts support this clonotype. CDR3 protein: CASSLTSGRMNEQFF. Here the CDR3 DNA reads TGTGCCAGCAGCCTTACTAGCGGAAGAATGAATGAGCAGTTCTTC. The chain uses TRBV7-2 and TRBJ2-1; TRBD2 matches 8 bases. This CDR3 comprises 15 residues. Germline assignment: CDR1 SGHTA and CDR2 FQGNSA. Trimming cost V 5 bases and J 7 bases; bases outside gene matches: 10.

This clonotype was found a few times. V and J are TRBV2 and TRBJ1-4; D gene uncertain. V gave up 1 base and J gave up 1 base, with 4 bases separating them. The CDR3 totals 14 residues. Germline V gives CDR1 SNHLY, CDR2 FYNNEI. The CDR3 here is CASSEVGTNEKLFF. Written as DNA, the CDR3 is TGTGCCAGCAGTGAAGTTGGAACTAATGAAAAACTGTTTTTT.

The chain joins TRBV2 to TRBJ1-1; D not certain. This CDR3 comprises 13 residues. V was trimmed by 9 bases and J by 2 bases, leaving 13 bases between them. From germline, CDR1 is SNHLY and CDR2 FYNNEI. The CDR3: CARPQGDNTEAFF. DNA of the CDR3: TGTGCCAGACCCCAAGGAGACAACACTGAAGCTTTCTTT.

The chain recombines TRBV7-9 with TRBJ1-6; unclear D gene. The CDR3 runs 12 residues. V was shortened by 5 bases and J by 6 bases, with 5 bases between the two germline ends. CDR1 and CDR2 from the germline V gene are SEHNR and FQNEAQ (reference sequence). The CDR3 bases are TGTGCCAGCAGCATGATTAATTCACCCCTCCACTTT. It specifies CASSMINSPLHF.

J is TRBJ2-7 and V is TRBV9; 7 bases match TRBD2. Germline values: CDR1 SGDLS, CDR2 YYNGEE. The CDR3 contains 15 residues. V was pared by 4 bases and J by 2 bases, with 9 bases of the junction left unmatched. The CDR3, as DNA: TGTGCCAGCAGCCTCCGGGGGGACGGAACCTACGAGCAGTACTTC. Translation gives CASSLRGDGTYEQYF.

The chain employs TRBV7-3 and TRBJ2-5; 9 bases line up with TRBD1. With V trimmed by 4 bases and J by 4 bases, 13 bases remained unmatched. Germline CDR1 SGHTA, CDR2 FQGTGA. This CDR3 contains 17 residues. The CDR3 DNA sequence: TGTGCCAGCAGCTCCGGGACAGGGCTCGGCCTGGGAGAGACCCAGTACTTC. It is translated as CASSSGTGLGLGETQYF.

The sample holds many counts of this clonotype. This chain joins TRBV10-3 and TRBJ2-7; unclear D gene. There are 14 residues in the CDR3. V lost 2 bases and J 2 bases, leaving 10 bases between the germline ends. CDR1 and CDR2 (germline): ENHRY, SYGVKD. Here the CDR3 reads CAISETPGPYEQYF. Here the CDR3 DNA reads TGTGCCATCAGTGAGACCCCAGGCCCCTACGAGCAGTACTTC.

CDR3 DNA: TGTGCCAGCAGTTACCCGACTAGCGGGATTACCTACGAGCAGTACTTC. Amino acid sequence: CASSYPTSGITYEQYF. The chain uses TRBV6-6 and TRBJ2-7; 11 bases map to TRBD2. The CDR3 has 16 amino acids. Trimming removed 2 bases from V and 2 bases from J; junction bases left unmatched: 5. The germline gives CDR1 MNHNY, CDR2 SVGAGI (reference sequence).

The chain recombines TRBV20-1 with TRBJ2-2; D could derive from TRBD1 or TRBD2 (5 bases each). The CDR3 spans 16 residues. Trimming left V 1 base short and J 1 base short, with 13 bases between. CDR1 and CDR2 (germline): DFQATT, SNEGSKA (reference sequence). DNA for the CDR3: TGCAGTGCTAGAGTACCGGGACGTTTGAACACCGGGGAGCTGTTTTTT. It yields the protein CSARVPGRLNTGELFF.

V gene TRBV5-5 combines with J gene TRBJ1-5; D not certain. Per germline, CDR1 SGHKS and CDR2 YYEKEE (reference sequence). The V and J ends lost 0 bases and 0 bases respectively, with 13 bases between them. The CDR3 runs to 17 residues. The CDR3 coding sequence is TGTGCCAGCAGCTTGGGACCCCCAGAGGTTAGCAATCAGCCCCAGCATTTT. This encodes CASSLGPPEVSNQPQHF.

This clonotype was picked up many times. The chain uses TRBV4-1 and TRBJ1-2; D is uncertain. The CDR3 loop spans 14 amino acids. Germline CDR1 MGHRA, CDR2 YSYEKL. Trimming removed 0 bases at V and 6 bases at J, with 11 bases between. The CDR3 region is CASSQDRAADGYTF. As DNA, the CDR3 is TGCGCCAGCAGCCAAGATAGGGCAGCGGATGGCTACACCTTC.

The J gene is TRBJ2-7, the V gene TRBV28; a weak D match, TRBD2 (5 bases). CDR1 MDHEN and CDR2 SYDVKM come from the germline V gene. V was pared by 6 bases and J by 6 bases, with 18 bases between. The CDR3 is 14 amino acids. CDR3 residues: CASSPPPGRGEQYF. The CDR3, as DNA: TGTGCCAGCAGCCCCCCACCAGGTCGGGGCGAGCAGTACTTC. Using reference TRBV28 and TRBJ2-7 for the parts outside the CDR3, the full variable domain is DVKVTQSSRYLVKRTGEKVFLECVQDMDHENMFWYRQDPGLGLRLIYFSYDVKMKEKGDIPEGYSVSREKKERFSLILESASTNQTSMYLCASSPPPGRGEQYFGPGTRLTVT.

This clonotype was seen only a few times. The chain recombines TRBV6-1 with TRBJ1-2; D remains ambiguous. Trimming removed 7 bases at V and 2 bases at J, with 17 bases between. Germline V gene sequence: CDR1 MNHNS, CDR2 SASEGT. The CDR3 covers 15 residues. The CDR3 spells CASTESTGDNYGYTF. The CDR3, as DNA: TGTGCCAGCACTGAGAGTACGGGAGACAACTATGGCTACACCTTC.

This clonotype has more than one count but fewer than ten. The gene calls are TRBV18 and TRBJ2-2; TRBD1 is a possible D gene (5 bases). Germline CDR1 and CDR2: KGHSH and LQKENI. Trimming cost V 2 bases and J 6 bases, with 7 bases left between them. CDR3 length equals 13 residues. The CDR3 sequence: CASSPSGPGELFF. CDR3 in DNA: TGTGCCAGCTCACCATCAGGGCCCGGGGAGCTGTTTTTT.

The rearrangement links TRBV3-1 to TRBJ1-2; a weak D match, TRBD1 (6 bases). V was pared by 3 bases and J by 2 bases, with 19 bases between. Germline V lookup: CDR1 LGHDT, CDR2 YNNKEL (reference sequence). The CDR3 is 17 residues long. This CDR3 is CASSQSTGTKMNYGYTF. CDR3 nucleotides: TGTGCCAGCAGCCAGAGCACAGGGACAAAGATGAACTATGGCTACACCTTC.

This clonotype turned up a few times. The chain links TRBV5-6 to TRBJ2-2; D is unresolved. Germline values: CDR1 SGHDT, CDR2 YYEEEE. CDR3 size: 19 residues. V shed 5 bases and J shed 1 base, with 24 bases lying between them. CDR3 sequence: CASSPERSEGAWNTGELFF. The CDR3 DNA reads TGTGCCAGCAGTCCGGAGAGGTCGGAAGGTGCTTGGAACACCGGGGAGCTGTTTTTT.